This TCR beta chain was recovered during a study of blood T cell repertoires in COVID-19. Germline-derived CDR1 and CDR2 are SGHTA and FQGTGA. The V segment lost 0 bases and the J segment 6 bases; nucleotides outside the gene matches: 1. This CDR3 has 13 amino acids. Original processing methods: Amplification from reference gene primers served as the basis for estimated nucleated cell counts. Repertoires were generated with immunoSEQ multiplex PCR, while TCRdb's copy carries only in-frame clones and drops some. V and J calls and clone size are given by that table; D and trimming were obtained from the DNA. This table has 75,000 to 80,000 clones, approximately 86% appearing once.

Sequencing was carried out using peripheral blood. The origin of this receptor is a human donor in a cohort sampled during active COVID-19. The chain combines TRBV7-3 with TRBJ2-7; 8 bases map to TRBD2. In DNA, the CDR3 is TGTGCCAGCAGCTTAACTCGGGGGGGCGAGCAGTACTTC. Amino acids: CASSLTRGGEQYF.